One sample yielded the 20 T cell receptor beta chains listed below, sequenced in a study of blood T cell repertoires in COVID-19. Clones were read by immunoSEQ multiplex PCR, and TCRdb kept only the in-frame ones, dropping some. The table has roughly 50,000 clones, roughly 85% seen once. Sample: peripheral blood. These receptor sequences come from a human donor in a cohort sampled during active COVID-19.

This rearrangement joins TRBV21-1 to TRBJ1-5. TRBV21-1 is tagged as a pseudogene. CDR3 length: 13 residues. CDR3 DNA sequence: TGTGCCAGCAGCAAAGGAGGGTTTCAGCCCCAGCATTTT. Translation: CASSKGGFQPQHF.

The chain carries TRBV5-8 and TRBJ1-5; the D gene is possibly TRBD1 (5 bases). The CDR3 is made up of 15 amino acids. Germline V CDR1 and CDR2: SGHTS, YDEGEE. The V and J ends lost 7 bases and 3 bases respectively, with 17 bases between them. For the CDR3, the DNA is TGTGCCAGCTATAAGAAGGGGCGTAACAATCAGCCCCAGCATTTT. It is translated as CASYKKGRNNQPQHF.

This sequence joins TRBV7-9 and TRBJ1-1, with a weak D call TRBD1 (6 bases). Germline loops: CDR1 SEHNR, CDR2 FQNEAQ (reference sequence). V was cut by 5 bases and J by 8 bases, with 15 bases left in between. The CDR3 runs 13 residues. The CDR3 spells CASSPPGHPEAFF. CDR3 bases: TGTGCCAGCAGCCCTCCGGGACACCCGGAAGCTTTCTTT. Based on the CDR3 plus reference TRBV7-9 and TRBJ1-1, the full variable domain is DTGVSQNPRHKITKRGQNVTFRCDPISEHNRLYWYRQTLGQGPEFLTYFQNEAQLEKSRLLSDRFSAERPKGSFSTLEIQRTEQGDSAMYLCASSPPGHPEAFFGQGTRLTVV.

The J gene is TRBJ1-4, the V gene TRBV5-6, with D tentatively TRBD1 (6 bases). The CDR3 totals 15 residues. The V gene's germline CDR1 is SGHDT and CDR2 YYEEEE. V dropped 0 bases and J dropped 7 bases, with 13 bases sitting between them. CDR3 DNA: TGTGCCAGCAGCTTGGGGGGGCGGTCCAGTGAAAAACTGTTTTTT. The encoded protein is CASSLGGRSSEKLFF.

This rearrangement joins TRBV4-1 to TRBJ1-2, with 8 bases aligning to TRBD1. V shed 1 base and J 4 bases; nucleotides not matched to a gene: 8. The CDR3 runs 16 residues. Germline CDR1 and CDR2: MGHRA and YSYEKL. CDR3 sequence: CASSQVTGDRLYGYTF. As DNA, the CDR3 is TGCGCCAGCAGCCAAGTTACTGGGGACAGGCTCTATGGCTACACCTTC.

The V and J genes are TRBV6-5 and TRBJ2-7; no firm D call. V lost 4 bases to trimming and J lost 2 bases, with 3 bases between them. The CDR3 loop spans 11 amino acids. In germline, CDR1 is MNHEY, CDR2 SVGAGI. CDR3 DNA sequence: TGTGCCAGCAGTTCCGCCTACGAGCAGTACTTC. Its protein product is CASSSAYEQYF.

The gene calls are TRBV9 and TRBJ1-2; 9 bases are a match to TRBD1. Germline loops: CDR1 SGDLS, CDR2 YYNGEE. The CDR3 loop spans 18 amino acids. Trimming took 3 bases from V and 7 from J; bases not matched to a gene: 19. The CDR3 spells CASSDGAGGTGWYGGYTF. The DNA of the CDR3 is TGTGCCAGCAGCGACGGAGCCGGGGGGACAGGGTGGTACGGTGGCTACACCTTC.

CDR3 coding DNA: TGTGCCAGCAGCCAAGATATTAGCGGGGGGAACGACGAGCAGTACTTC. Translated: CASSQDISGGNDEQYF. The J gene is TRBJ2-7, the V gene TRBV4-2, with TRBD2 matching 10 bases. Germline values: CDR1 LGHNA, CDR2 YNFKEQ. V shed 0 bases and J 5 bases; nucleotides not matched to a gene: 7. This CDR3 is built from 16 residues.

This sequence joins TRBV20-1 and TRBJ2-5; D may be TRBD2 (5 bases). Germline V gene sequence: CDR1 DFQATT, CDR2 SNEGSKA (reference sequence). V lost 3 bases and J lost 1, with 6 bases in between. This CDR3 has 12 residues. CDR3: CSASRGQETQYF. The CDR3 DNA sequence: TGCAGTGCTAGTCGGGGCCAAGAGACCCAGTACTTC.

This chain uses TRBV5-1 with TRBJ1-1; perhaps TRBD1 as D (6 bases). The germline V gene has CDR1 SGHRS and CDR2 YFSETQ. The CDR3 sequence is 15 residues long. Trimming removed 4 bases at V and 4 bases at J, with 17 bases between. The CDR3 loop reads CASSRDILGRTEAFF. CDR3 nucleotides: TGCGCCAGCAGCCGGGACATCCTCGGGCGCACTGAAGCTTTCTTT.

This rearrangement joins TRBV4-1 to TRBJ1-5; D uncertain. This CDR3 comprises 12 residues. Germline V gene lookup returns CDR1 MGHRA and CDR2 YSYEKL. The germline V and J ends were trimmed by 0 bases and 10 bases, with 7 bases remaining between them. The CDR3 is CASSQDGRPQHF. The CDR3 DNA follows: TGCGCCAGCAGCCAAGATGGGCGCCCCCAGCATTTT.

The V call is TRBV4-2, the J call TRBJ2-7; a weak D match, TRBD2 (5 bases). CDR3 length: 14 residues. Trimming took off 0 bases at V and 2 bases at J, with 8 bases between the two ends. Germline-derived CDR1 and CDR2 are LGHNA and YNFKEQ. The CDR3 sequence: CASSQDYGTYEQYF. The DNA for the CDR3 is TGTGCCAGCAGCCAAGATTACGGGACCTACGAGCAGTACTTC.

In this sample, this clone turned up once. This rearrangement joins TRBV5-4 to TRBJ2-5, with TRBD2 as a possible D gene (6 bases). The V gene's germline CDR1 is SGHNT and CDR2 YYREEE (reference sequence). V was trimmed by 4 bases and J by 5 bases, leaving 18 bases between them. The CDR3 has 15 residues. The CDR3 region has the DNA TGTGCCAGCAGCCAAAGGAGGGTGACGGAGGAGACCCAGTACTTC. Translation: CASSQRRVTEETQYF.

This chain links TRBV3-1 (or the pseudogene TRBV3-2) with TRBJ2-7; 7 bases agree with TRBD1. V was pared by 7 bases and J by 2 bases, with 14 bases of the junction left unmatched. The CDR3 covers 16 residues. CDR1 is LGHDT, CDR2 YNNKEL, per germline (reference sequence). CDR3 coding DNA: TGTGCCAGCACCCGAAGGGCTACAGGGGTTCCCTACGAGCAGTACTTC. Its protein is CASTRRATGVPYEQYF.

This chain joins TRBV5-1 and TRBJ1-1, with D possibly TRBD1 on 5 matching bases. Germline V gene data show CDR1 as SGHRS and CDR2 as YFSETQ. The CDR3 is 16 amino acids. V lost 0 bases to trimming and J lost 1 base, with 13 bases between them. CDR3 sequence reads: CASSLADHQGNTEAFF. CDR3 DNA: TGCGCCAGCAGCTTGGCCGATCACCAGGGGAACACTGAAGCTTTCTTT.

The genes are TRBV2 and TRBJ2-6, with D perhaps matching TRBD1 (5 bases). V was trimmed by 6 bases and J by 3 bases, leaving 9 bases between them. Germline V CDR1 and CDR2: SNHLY, FYNNEI. CDR3 size: 14 residues. The CDR3 is CASRKTDGANVLTF. Written as DNA, the CDR3 is TGTGCCAGCAGGAAGACAGATGGGGCCAACGTCCTGACTTTC. Filled out from reference TRBV2 and TRBJ2-6, the complete variable domain reads EPEVTQTPSHQVTQMGQEVILRCVPISNHLYFYWYRQILGQKVEFLVSFYNNEISEKSEIFDDQFSVERPDGSNFTLKIRSTKLEDSAMYFCASRKTDGANVLTFGAGSRLTVL.

The chain couples TRBV20-1 to TRBJ1-2; D is ambiguous. This CDR3 comprises 11 residues. V was pared by 3 bases and J by 6 bases, with 8 bases between. Germline loops: CDR1 DFQATT, CDR2 SNEGSKA (reference sequence). This CDR3 is CSASTGDGYTF. CDR3 sequence (DNA): TGCAGTGCTAGTACCGGGGATGGCTACACCTTC.

V gene TRBV28 combines with J gene TRBJ1-2; D might be TRBD1 (6 bases). The germline V and J ends were trimmed by 2 bases and 2 bases, with 9 bases remaining between them. The CDR3 contains 14 residues. CDR1 is MDHEN and CDR2 is SYDVKM in the germline V gene. For the CDR3, the DNA is TGTGCCAGCAGTTTAGGAACAGGGAACTATGGCTACACCTTC. Translating it yields CASSLGTGNYGYTF.

The chain carries TRBV6-6 and TRBJ1-1; the D gene is possibly TRBD1 (6 bases). This CDR3 spans 15 amino acids. V lost 4 bases, J lost 2 bases, and 14 bases lay in between. Germline V lookup: CDR1 MNHNY, CDR2 SVGAGI (reference sequence). The CDR3, as DNA: TGTGCCAGCAGTTCACCTCCCAGGGGCAACACTGAAGCTTTCTTT. This codes for CASSSPPRGNTEAFF.

The chain recombines TRBV5-1 with TRBJ2-7; 8 bases line up with TRBD1. J lost 0 bases, V lost 0 bases, and 8 bases had no gene match. Germline V lookup: CDR1 SGHRS, CDR2 YFSETQ. The length of the CDR3 is 17 residues. CDR3 in DNA: TGCGCCAGCAGCTTGGCCTCCACAGGGGGGCTCTCCTACGAGCAGTACTTC. It is translated as CASSLASTGGLSYEQYF.